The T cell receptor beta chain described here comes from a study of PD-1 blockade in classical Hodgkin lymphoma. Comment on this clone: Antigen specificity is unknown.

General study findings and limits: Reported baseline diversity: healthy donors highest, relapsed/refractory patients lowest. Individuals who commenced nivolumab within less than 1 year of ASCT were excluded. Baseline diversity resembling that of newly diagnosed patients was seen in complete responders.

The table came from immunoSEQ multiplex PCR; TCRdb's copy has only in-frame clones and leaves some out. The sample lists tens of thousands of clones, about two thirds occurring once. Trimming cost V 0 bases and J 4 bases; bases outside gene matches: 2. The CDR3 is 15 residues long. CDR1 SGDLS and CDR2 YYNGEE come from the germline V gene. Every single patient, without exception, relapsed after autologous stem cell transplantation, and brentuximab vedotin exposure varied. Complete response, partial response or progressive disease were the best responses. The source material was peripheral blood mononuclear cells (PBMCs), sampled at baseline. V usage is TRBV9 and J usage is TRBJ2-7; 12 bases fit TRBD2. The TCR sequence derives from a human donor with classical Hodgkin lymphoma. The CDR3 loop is CASSVASGRGYEQYF. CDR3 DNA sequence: TGTGCCAGCAGCGTAGCTAGCGGGAGGGGGTACGAGCAGTACTTC.